This T cell receptor beta chain originates from a study of OX40 agonist ivuxolimab in advanced cancers. Study details: Recorded diagnoses for dose-escalation patients were hepatocellular carcinoma, melanoma, renal cell or head and neck cancer. Three patients got partial responses; one had hepatocellular carcinoma and two had cutaneous melanoma.

Profiled with immunoSEQ multiplex PCR; TCRdb holds only in-frame clones, not every one. The profile covers around 18,000 clones, with around 87% appearing a single time and around a third taken by the ten largest. Whole-study findings and limits: Researchers did not establish what antigens the expanded peripheral T cells target. The mean number of expanded clones was higher in CD8+ T cells than in CD4+.

This CDR3 comprises 15 residues. V was clipped by 3 bases and J by 3 bases; unmatched bases: 8. Germline V gives CDR1 SGHAT, CDR2 FQNNGV. Points on this clone: Antigen specificity is unknown.

This chain links TRBV11-2 with TRBJ2-7, with TRBD1 matching 7 bases. This receptor was taken from an adult with an advanced solid tumor such as melanoma, head and neck, liver or kidney cancer. The specimen was CD4+ or CD8+ T cells sorted from blood, collected in a trial of the OX40 agonist ivuxolimab. CDR3 sequence reads: CASSLTGSEFYEQYF. As DNA, the CDR3 is TGTGCCAGCAGCTTGACAGGGTCCGAATTCTACGAGCAGTACTTC.